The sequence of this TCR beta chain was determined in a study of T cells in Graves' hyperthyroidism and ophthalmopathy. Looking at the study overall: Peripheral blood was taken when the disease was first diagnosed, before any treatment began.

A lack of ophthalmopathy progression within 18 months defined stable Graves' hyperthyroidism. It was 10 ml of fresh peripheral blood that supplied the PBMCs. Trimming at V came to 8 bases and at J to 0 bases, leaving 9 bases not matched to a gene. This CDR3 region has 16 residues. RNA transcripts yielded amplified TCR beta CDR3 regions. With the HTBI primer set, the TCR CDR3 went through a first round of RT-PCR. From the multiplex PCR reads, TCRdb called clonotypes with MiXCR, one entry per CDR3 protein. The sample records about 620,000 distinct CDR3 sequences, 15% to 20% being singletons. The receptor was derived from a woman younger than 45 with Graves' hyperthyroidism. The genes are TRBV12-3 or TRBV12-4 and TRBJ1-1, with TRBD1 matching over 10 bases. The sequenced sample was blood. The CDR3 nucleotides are TGTGCCAGCCACGGGACAGGGGAGATTATGAACACTGAAGCTTTCTTT. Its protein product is CASHGTGEIMNTEAFF.